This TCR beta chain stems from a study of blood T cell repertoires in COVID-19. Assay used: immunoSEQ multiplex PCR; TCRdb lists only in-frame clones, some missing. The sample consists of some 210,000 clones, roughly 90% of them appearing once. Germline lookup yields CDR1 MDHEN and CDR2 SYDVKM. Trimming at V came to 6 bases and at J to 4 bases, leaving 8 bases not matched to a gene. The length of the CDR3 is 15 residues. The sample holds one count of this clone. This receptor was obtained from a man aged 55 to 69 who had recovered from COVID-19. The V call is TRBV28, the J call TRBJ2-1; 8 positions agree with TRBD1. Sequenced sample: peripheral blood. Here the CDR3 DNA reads TGTGCCAGCAGAACCGGACAGGGCAGGTACAATGAGCAGTTCTTC. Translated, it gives CASRTGQGRYNEQFF.